This T cell receptor (beta chain) is drawn from a study of technical replicates of blood from a handful of donors. Measured with immunoSEQ multiplex PCR; TCRdb has only the in-frame clones, and not every one. The sample lists tens of thousands of clones, 85% to 95% seen once, with about 4.5% in the top ten. Germline V gene sequence: CDR1 SGHRS, CDR2 YFSETQ. V was clipped by 7 bases and J by 1 base, with 11 bases between them. This CDR3 is built from 13 residues. This chain links TRBV5-1 with TRBJ2-5; TRBD2 might be the D (5 bases). The sample taken for sequencing was PBMCs. The receptor comes from a human donor in good health. Some clones in this sample may be carry-over from other donors' samples. The CDR3 DNA reads as TGCGCCAGCGGGCCGGGGAGCCAAGAGACCCAGTACTTC. Its protein is CASGPGSQETQYF.